This TCR beta chain stems from a study of cytomegalovirus exposure and HLA in healthy donors (dated by TCRdb to 2017 to 2019). Describing the broader study: A later analysis indicated that the 90 to 150 validation repertoires were generated on the platform also employed for the 650 to 850 repertoires of the first cohort. In addition to the first cohort of 666 subjects, a separate validation cohort of approximately 120 different subjects was used. To predict cytomegalovirus infection status, the study brought together high-throughput TCR immunosequencing, statistical association of individual TCRs with disease status, and machine learning. The study aimed to test whether signatures of past pathogen exposure could be identified by cataloging public T cell receptors.

To note about this clone: The antigen it binds to is not known. No base quality information exists; no much larger clone differs at one position.

The CDR3 contains 17 residues, cysteine and phenylalanine counted. The DNA shown is the 51-base CDR3, in frame from base 1. The germline V gene provides CDR1 WSHSY and CDR2 SAAADI. Trimming removed 3 bases from V and 1 base from J, leaving 16 bases between the germline ends. On the study overall, not on this receptor specifically: Three of the identified cytomegalovirus-associated TCR beta chains were confirmed in vitro to be specific for cytomegalovirus antigens. According to the authors, the approach could potentially be generalized to other disease states and immunological phenotypes. In a later analysis, TCRs clustered in the first cohort were found to also tend to co-occur in the 100 to 150 validation repertoires, with approximately 94% of cluster scores above 0. Most TCR sequences were observed very rarely across donors, whereas some public TCRs were present in many individuals. A total of fewer than 200 TCR beta chains were listed by the study as associated with cytomegalovirus. A later analysis lacked HLA typing for the validation cohort, so it scored co-occurrence in that cohort across all 120 repertoires. In both the original and validation cohorts, the classifier was reported to diagnose cytomegalovirus status with high specificity and sensitivity.

Donors formed part of the validation cohort, which comprised approximately 130 subjects and was distinct from the first cohort of 550 to 850 subjects. Library preparation employed the immunoSEQ multiplex PCR assay. From the authors' description of their analysis: A statistical classification framework was built for diagnosing cytomegalovirus status from the catalog of TCR beta chain sequences. The immuneACCESS repertoire file appears here via TCRdb, limited to in-frame rearrangements. These files lack a portion of the clones; in checked studies, under half of the deficit traces to unresolved V genes, and the cause of the others is not known. V and J calls and clone size follow that table, whereas D and trimming were derived from the DNA. The sample table holds about 280,000 clones, of which roughly 88% were seen once. The ten largest clonotypes hold approximately 0.95% of the sample.

Rearrangement joined TRBV10-2 to TRBJ1-5, with TRBD1 perhaps the D gene, on 5 matching bases. This clonotype was obtained from a woman between 18 and 30 years old in good health and CMV-seronegative. Sequenced: PBMCs. Read as DNA, the sequence is TGCGCCAGCAGTGACCCGGTGGGGCATGAAAGCAATCAGCCCCAGCATTTT. Translation gives CASSDPVGHESNQPQHF.